The rows below give T cell receptor beta chains drawn from one sample of a study of shared T cell receptors in the human thymus. The assay was immunoSEQ multiplex PCR, and TCRdb's table has in-frame clones only and misses some. The table records under 700,000 clones, around three quarters of them present only once. This same sample was also taken into another study, of human thymus T cells.

Sequenced sample: thymocytes. The receptors were gathered from a boy younger than two with a congenital heart defect. The CDR3 runs from the conserved cysteine through the conserved F or W. D genes are given only for firm matches. Some rows have no size entry. The others give once, few or many, or a class for an expanded clone.

V gene,clone size,D gene,J gene,CDR3 DNA,CDR3 protein
TRBV19,-,TRBD2,TRBJ2-7,TGTGCCAGTAGTATGGTAGCGGGCAGCATCGAGCAGTACTTC,CASSMVAGSIEQYF
TRBV10-3,once,-,TRBJ1-1,TGTGCCATCAGTGAATTCGGGGAAAGTACTGAAGCTTTCTTT,CAISEFGESTEAFF
TRBV27,once,-,TRBJ2-7,TGTGCCAGCAGACCAGTGGAGGGGCTCCACGAGCAGTACTTC,CASRPVEGLHEQYF
TRBV15,-,TRBD2,TRBJ2-1,TGTGCCACCAGCCGGGGCGGGAGGGTATATAATGAGCAGTTCTTC,CATSRGGRVYNEQFF
TRBV28,few,-,TRBJ2-7,TGTGCCAGCAGTCCCACCCGGCCTAGCTCCTACGAGCAGTACTTC,CASSPTRPSSYEQYF
TRBV5-4,-,TRBD2,TRBJ2-7,TGTGCCAGCAGCCTAGGTCCTAGCGGGAGGGCCGGGGTCTACGAGCAGTACTTC,CASSLGPSGRAGVYEQYF
TRBV7-8,-,TRBD2,TRBJ2-3,TGTGCCAGCAGCTTAGTCCAGCGGGATTCAACAGATACGCAGTATTTT,CASSLVQRDSTDTQYF
TRBV11-2,-,TRBD1,TRBJ1-1,TGTGCCAGCAGCTCGAGAGCAGGGGGTGAGGAAGCTTTCTTT,CASSSRAGGEEAFF
TRBV4-3,-,-,TRBJ2-1,TGCGCCAGCAGGCGGGATAGCTTAATTCCCCCCGATGAGCAGTTCTTC,CASRRDSLIPPDEQFF
TRBV14,-,TRBD2,TRBJ2-7,TGTGCCAGCAGCCAAGACCCCGAGCGGGAGGCAGGCGAGCAGTACTTC,CASSQDPEREAGEQYF
TRBV28,once,-,TRBJ1-4,TGTGCCAGCAGCCCTGACAGGCGATGGGAAAAACTGTTTTTT,CASSPDRRWEKLFF
TRBV29-1,-,TRBD1,TRBJ2-1,TGCAGCGTTGAAGGGGCGGGGGACAGGGGTTCCGGTGAGCAGTTCTTC,CSVEGAGDRGSGEQFF
TRBV28,-,TRBD2,TRBJ2-7,TGTGCCAGCAGTCCTGCGGGAGGGCCGGGCGAGCAGTACTTC,CASSPAGGPGEQYF
TRBV2,-,-,TRBJ1-5,TGTGCCAGCAGTGAATCCTCGCGCCCTCACTTATATAGCAATCAGCCCCAGCATTTT,CASSESSRPHLYSNQPQHF
TRBV23-1,-,-,TRBJ1-4,TGCGCCAGCAGTCGCGGGGGAGGGGAAAAACTGTTTTTT,CASSRGGGEKLFF
TRBV28,-,-,TRBJ1-5,TGTGCCAGCAGTCCAAAATACAGGGCCAAACAGCCCCAGCATTTT,CASSPKYRAKQPQHF
TRBV7-8,-,TRBD2,TRBJ2-1,TGTGCCAGCAGCTTAGCGTCTTTGCCTAGCGGAGCTATCTACAATGAGCAGTTCTTC,CASSLASLPSGAIYNEQFF
TRBV27,-,-,TRBJ2-2,TGTGCCAGCAGTCCTCTAACAGGGCCGAACACCGGGGAGCTGTTTTTT,CASSPLTGPNTGELFF
TRBV19,-,TRBD1,TRBJ2-3,TGTGCCAGTAGTATGGGGACAGGGGCTAGCACAGATACGCAGTATTTT,CASSMGTGASTDTQYF
TRBV4-2,-,TRBD2,TRBJ2-2,TGTGCCAGCAGCCAAGTGTCTAGCGGGAGGGCCTTTTTCCCCGGGGAGCTGTTTTTT,CASSQVSSGRAFFPGELFF
TRBV5-1,-,TRBD2,TRBJ2-1,TGCGCCAGCAGCTCAGCTCTAGCGGGAGGGCCTGGCTCCTACAATGAGCAGTTCTTC,CASSSALAGGPGSYNEQFF
TRBV6-1,-,TRBD2,TRBJ2-7,TGTGCCAGCAGCGAAAGACCCGGGACTAGCGGGAGGGTAGGGGGTTACGAGCAGTACTTC,CASSERPGTSGRVGGYEQYF
TRBV5-5,once,TRBD1,TRBJ2-5,TGTGCCAGCAGGCACAGTACAGGGGGCCAAGAGACCCAGTACTTC,CASRHSTGGQETQYF
TRBV5-1,-,-,TRBJ2-7,TGCGCCAGCAGCTTGTGGACAGGGAGGGACTACGAGCAGTACTTC,CASSLWTGRDYEQYF
TRBV27,-,TRBD2,TRBJ2-7,TGTGCCAGCAGGAAGAGCGGGAGGCACTACGAGCAGTACTTC,CASRKSGRHYEQYF
TRBV7-3,-,TRBD2,TRBJ2-2,TGTGCCAGCAGCCTGGGACTAGCGGGAGTCCCCGGGGAGCTGTTTTTT,CASSLGLAGVPGELFF
TRBV28,once,-,TRBJ2-2,TGTGCCAGCAGACCCCCGACTTACGAACCCCTCTCCACCGGGGAGCTGTTTTTT,CASRPPTYEPLSTGELFF
TRBV7-6,-,-,TRBJ1-4,TGTGCCAGCAGCTTAGGGGCCACAACTAATGAAAAACTGTTTTTT,CASSLGATTNEKLFF
TRBV5-1,-,-,TRBJ2-7,TGCGCCAGCAGCTTGGGTGCGGGATTTTTATACGAGCAGTACTTC,CASSLGAGFLYEQYF
TRBV19,-,-,TRBJ2-7,TGTGCCAGTAGCTGGGGGCAGGGGTCCTACGAGCAGTACTTC,CASSWGQGSYEQYF
TRBV21-1,-,-,TRBJ2-7,TGTGCCAGCCCCTCGCAGGGGGATTCCTACGAGCAGTACTTC,CASPSQGDSYEQYF
TRBV12-5,-,-,TRBJ1-1,TGTGCTAGTGGTCTAATCAGGGGCGAGAACACTGAAGCTTTCTTT,CASGLIRGENTEAFF
TRBV28,-,-,TRBJ2-5,TGTGCCAGCAGTGAGGGTCTGTACCAAGAGACCCAGTACTTC,CASSEGLYQETQYF
TRBV5-1,-,TRBD1,TRBJ2-2,TGCGCCAGCAGCTATTACAGGGGCGGCGGGGAGCTGTTTTTT,CASSYYRGGGELFF
TRBV27,-,TRBD2,TRBJ2-1,TGTGCCAGCAGTCCGCGGGAGGACGAGGGTGAGCAGTTCTTC,CASSPREDEGEQFF
TRBV2,-,-,TRBJ2-7,TGTGCCAGCAGTGAAGAGTCCCAGGCTCCGACAGGTTTTGAATACGAGCAGTACTTC,CASSEESQAPTGFEYEQYF
TRBV7-2,-,TRBD2,TRBJ2-5,TGTGCCAGCAGCCCTACTGGGACTAGCGGGAAAGAGACCCAGTACTTC,CASSPTGTSGKETQYF
TRBV11-2,once,-,TRBJ2-1,TGTGCCAGCAGCTTATTAGGGGGAAGCTCCTACAATGAGCAGTTCTTC,CASSLLGGSSYNEQFF
TRBV25-1,-,-,TRBJ2-2,TGTGCCAGCAGTGGGCCCGGGACACACGAACCGAACACCGGGGAGCTGTTTTTT,CASSGPGTHEPNTGELFF
TRBV4-3,-,-,TRBJ2-6,TGCGCCAGCAGCCAAGGGGGGCGGGAGATCCGACCTCCTGGGGCCAACGTCCTGACTTTC,CASSQGGREIRPPGANVLTF
TRBV15,once,TRBD1,TRBJ2-7,TGTGCCACCAGCAGAGATGACAGGGGCGACGAGCAGTACTTC,CATSRDDRGDEQYF
TRBV15,-,-,TRBJ1-5,TGTGCCACCAGCAGAGATCCTCGGGGTAACAATCAGCCCCAGCATTTT,CATSRDPRGNNQPQHF
TRBV4-1,-,TRBD2,TRBJ2-1,TGCGCCAGCAGCCAAGGACTAGCGGGGGACAATGAGCAGTTCTTC,CASSQGLAGDNEQFF
TRBV5-4,-,-,TRBJ2-5,TGTGCCAGCAGCTTCTTCACAGACCGAGGGGGTTTCCAAGAGACCCAGTACTTC,CASSFFTDRGGFQETQYF
TRBV9,-,TRBD2,TRBJ2-7,TGTGCCAGCAGCGCAAGACTAGCGGGACTTCTTTGGGAGCAGTACTTC,CASSARLAGLLWEQYF
TRBV9,-,TRBD2,TRBJ2-7,TGTGCCAGCAGCGCCAGCGGGGGGAACTACGAGCAGTACTTC,CASSASGGNYEQYF
TRBV5-3,few,TRBD2,TRBJ2-7,TGTGCCAGGAAAGCGGGAGAGATCTACGAGCAGTACTTC,CARKAGEIYEQYF
TRBV11-3,once,-,TRBJ2-7,TGTGCCAGCAGCTTAGTCTCTATACCGGGGACCTACGAGCAGTACTTC,CASSLVSIPGTYEQYF
TRBV29-1,-,TRBD1,TRBJ2-7,TGCAGCGTTCGAAAGGGACAGGAGATCTCCTACGAGCAGTACTTC,CSVRKGQEISYEQYF